The 16 T cell receptor beta chains below come from one sample, sequenced in a study of T cell changes during pregnancy in multiple sclerosis. Sequencing used immunoSEQ multiplex PCR; TCRdb keeps in-frame clones, though not all of them. The table includes roughly 99,000 clones, about 90% detected once. The sample here was peripheral blood, taken after pregnancy. These receptors all come from a female donor in good health, enrolled as a control in a pregnancy study.

The count of this clone is one. The chain joins TRBV30 to TRBJ1-2; no clear D. The CDR3 has 13 residues. V lost 0 bases to trimming and J lost 8 bases, with 13 bases between them. Germline V CDR1 and CDR2: GTSNPN, SVGIG (reference sequence). CDR3 nucleotide sequence: TGTGCCTGGAGTGTTGGTGTCACTGTGGGCTACACCTTC. The encoded protein is CAWSVGVTVGYTF.

The gene calls are TRBV27 and TRBJ2-1, with D possibly TRBD1 on 6 matching bases. Trimming removed 5 bases at V and 5 bases at J, with 10 bases between. This CDR3 contains 13 residues. Germline CDR1 is MNHEY and CDR2 is SMNVEV (reference sequence). As DNA, the CDR3 is TGTGCCAGCAGTGGGGCAGGGGACAATGAGCAGTTCTTC. It specifies CASSGAGDNEQFF.

V gene TRBV2 combines with J gene TRBJ2-7, with 10 nucleotides matching TRBD2. The CDR3 covers 14 residues. The trim removed 11 bases at V and 7 bases at J, leaving 14 bases unmatched. Germline CDR1 SNHLY, CDR2 FYNNEI. CDR3: CAAGGPPSGSEQYF. The CDR3 DNA reads as TGTGCCGCGGGTGGACCTCCTAGCGGGAGTGAGCAGTACTTC.

This chain connects TRBV7-9 to TRBJ2-1, with D tentatively TRBD1 (6 bases). V lost 1 base to trimming and J lost 12 bases, with 19 bases between them. Germline CDR1 and CDR2: SEHNR and FQNEAQ (reference sequence). The CDR3 consists of 15 residues. CDR3: CASSLVQGSSDGQFF. DNA of the CDR3: TGTGCCAGCAGCTTAGTACAGGGATCGTCCGATGGGCAGTTCTTC. The full variable domain, in which reference TRBV7-9 and TRBJ2-1 provide the parts outside the CDR3, is DTGVSQNPRHKITKRGQNVTFRCDPISEHNRLYWYRQTLGQGPEFLTYFQNEAQLEKSRLLSDRFSAERPKGSFSTLEIQRTEQGDSAMYLCASSLVQGSSDGQFFGPGTRLTVL.

This clone is a singleton in its sample. The chain links TRBV27 to TRBJ2-1, with D possibly matching TRBD2 (6 bases). Between the trimmed V and J ends, which lost 6 bases and 8 bases, there was a span of 20 bases. CDR1 MNHEY and CDR2 SMNVEV come from the germline V gene (reference sequence). The CDR3 is made up of 15 amino acids. The CDR3 region has the DNA TGTGCCAGCAGCCACGGGCCGGCTAGCGTGGATGAGCAGTTCTTC. Translated: CASSHGPASVDEQFF.

The rearrangement joins TRBV6-5 to TRBJ2-7; 13 bases agree with TRBD2. Germline V gene sequence: CDR1 MNHEY, CDR2 SVGAGI. The CDR3 runs 15 residues. The J segment lost 3 bases and the V segment lost 6 bases, leaving 5 bases of the junction unmatched. The CDR3 reads CASRELAGGVYEQYF. In nucleotides, the CDR3 is TGTGCCAGCAGAGAACTAGCGGGAGGGGTCTACGAGCAGTACTTC.

This clone was detected once. The chain joins TRBV11-3 to TRBJ2-1; 7 nucleotides agree with TRBD2. V trimming: 1 base; J trimming: 5 bases; junction bases outside the gene matches: 2. CDR1 is SGHNT and CDR2 is YENEEA in the germline V gene. The CDR3 runs to 14 residues. DNA for the CDR3: TGTGCCAGCAGCTTAGGGCGGGGGAACAATGAGCAGTTCTTC. It yields the protein CASSLGRGNNEQFF.

The rearrangement joins TRBV5-6 to TRBJ2-5; 8 positions agree with TRBD2. From germline, CDR1 is SGHDT and CDR2 YYEEEE. CDR3 length: 16 amino acids. Germline trimming cut 1 base from V and 4 bases from J; bases unmatched to any gene: 9. The CDR3 coding sequence is TGTGCCAGCAGCTTGCGCCGGGAGGGAGGGCGAGAGACCCAGTACTTC. Its translation: CASSLRREGGRETQYF.

This chain uses TRBV7-2 with TRBJ2-1; possibly TRBD1 for D (6 bases). CDR1 and CDR2 from the germline V gene are SGHTA and FQGNSA. The CDR3 is made up of 15 amino acids. Trimming took 2 bases from V and 2 from J, leaving 10 bases between them. The CDR3 DNA follows: TGTGCCAGCAGCTTACAACAGGGAACCTACAATGAGCAGTTCTTC. Protein product: CASSLQQGTYNEQFF. Combining the CDR3 with reference TRBV7-2 and TRBJ2-1 gives the whole variable domain GAGVSQSPSNKVTEKGKDVELRCDPISGHTALYWYRQSLGQGLEFLIYFQGNSAPDKSGLPSDRFSAERTGGSVSTLTIQRTQQEDSAVYLCASSLQQGTYNEQFFGPGTRLTVL.

The V call is TRBV27, the J call TRBJ1-6; D remains ambiguous. The germline CDR1 and CDR2 sequences are MNHEY and SMNVEV (reference sequence). Trimming cost V 5 bases and J 9 bases, with 17 bases left between them. This CDR3 has 15 amino acids. In nucleotides, the CDR3 is TGTGCCAGCAGTCCCAGGACCGTTGGGAGTTCACCCCTCCACTTT. Amino acid sequence: CASSPRTVGSSPLHF.

The chain uses TRBV10-3 and TRBJ1-2; weak D call: TRBD1 (5 bases). The CDR3 covers 13 residues. CDR1 and CDR2 from the germline V gene are ENHRY and SYGVKD. Trimming took off 7 bases at V and 8 bases at J, with 17 bases between the two ends. The CDR3 nucleotides are TGTGCCATCAATGGGGGGGGGTTTGGAGGCTACACCTTC. The encoded protein is CAINGGGFGGYTF.

The chain carries TRBV11-2 and TRBJ2-7; no firm D call. Germline CDR1 reads SGHAT; CDR2 reads FQNNGV. CDR3 length: 11 residues. Trimming removed 5 bases from V and 6 bases from J, with 8 bases in between. This CDR3 reads CASSPSGEQYF. CDR3 bases: TGTGCCAGCAGCCCGAGTGGCGAGCAGTACTTC.

The CDR3 DNA is TGTGCCAGCAGTTTATGGGGACAGTCGAACACCGGGGAGCTGTTTTTT. It encodes CASSLWGQSNTGELFF. The rearrangement links TRBV28 to TRBJ2-2; 7 bases are a match to TRBD1. Looked up from germline, CDR1 is MDHEN and CDR2 is SYDVKM. V shed 0 bases, J shed 0 bases, and the junction held 1 base outside the gene matches. This CDR3 comprises 16 residues.

V gene TRBV27 combines with J gene TRBJ1-6, with a weak D call TRBD1 (6 bases). Germline V gene lookup returns CDR1 MNHEY and CDR2 SMNVEV (reference sequence). The germline V and J ends were trimmed by 5 bases and 10 bases, with 15 bases remaining between them. This CDR3 has 14 amino acids. CDR3 in amino acids: CASSALQGDSPLHF. CDR3 DNA: TGTGCCAGCAGTGCCCTACAGGGTGACTCACCCCTCCACTTT.

The V call is TRBV6-5, the J call TRBJ1-2; unclear D gene. Germline lookup yields CDR1 MNHEY and CDR2 SVGAGI. With 0 bases removed from V and 0 bases from J, the gap between germline ends came to 5 bases. There are 14 residues in the CDR3. The CDR3 here is CASSYSPTNYGYTF. The DNA for the CDR3 is TGTGCCAGCAGTTACTCACCTACTAACTATGGCTACACCTTC.

This chain joins TRBV7-3 and TRBJ2-6; 14 positions agree with TRBD2. J lost 4 bases, V lost 1 base, and 3 bases had no gene match. CDR3 size: 18 residues. Looked up from germline, CDR1 is SGHTA and CDR2 is FQGTGA. The CDR3 is CASSLRLAGGPGANVLTF. The CDR3 bases are TGTGCCAGCAGCTTAAGACTAGCGGGGGGGCCGGGGGCCAACGTCCTGACTTTC.